This T cell receptor beta chain was recorded in a study of T cell responses to AZD1222 COVID-19 vaccine. Assay used: immunoSEQ multiplex PCR; TCRdb lists only in-frame clones, some missing. In the table there are approximately 120,000 clones, 75% to 90% of which are singletons. This clone was counted once. CDR3 size: 15 residues. Germline values: CDR1 SGHRS, CDR2 YFSETQ. V dropped 8 bases and J dropped 6 bases, with 21 bases sitting between them. The source was peripheral blood, collected 28 days after the second AZD1222 dose. The J gene is TRBJ1-3, the V gene TRBV5-1; D is unresolved. This receptor was taken from an adult who received the AZD1222 COVID-19 vaccine. The chain's CDR3 is CARKPYKQHENTIYF. DNA of the CDR3: TGCGCCAGAAAGCCCTACAAGCAACACGAAAACACCATATATTTT.